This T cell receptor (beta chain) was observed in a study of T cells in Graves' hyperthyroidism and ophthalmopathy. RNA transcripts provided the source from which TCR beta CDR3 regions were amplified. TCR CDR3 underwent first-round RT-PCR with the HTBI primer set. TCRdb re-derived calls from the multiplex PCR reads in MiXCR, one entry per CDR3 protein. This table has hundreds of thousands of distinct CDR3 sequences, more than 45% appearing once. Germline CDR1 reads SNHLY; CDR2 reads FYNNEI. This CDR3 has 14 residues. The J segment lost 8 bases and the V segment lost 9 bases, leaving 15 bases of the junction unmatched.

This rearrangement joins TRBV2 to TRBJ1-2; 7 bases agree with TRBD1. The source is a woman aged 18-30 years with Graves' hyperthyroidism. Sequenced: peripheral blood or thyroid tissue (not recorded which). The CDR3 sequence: CASMPPGQRDGYTF. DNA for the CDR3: TGTGCCAGTATGCCCCCGGGACAGAGGGACGGCTACACCTTC.